The next 16 T cell receptor beta chains were all read from a single sample in a study of blood T cells in healthy people across ages. Primed by a sample-barcoded 5' primer and a J-beta primer mix, a second PCR proceeded for about 7 to 11 cycles. TCRdb re-derived calls from the 5' RACE reads in MiXCR, one entry per CDR3 protein. Of 1.5 million to 2 million distinct CDR3 sequences in the sample, roughly 32% are singletons; the top ten hold around 11%. Sequenced: blood. The receptors stem from a woman aged 25 to 39 in good health.

The genes are TRBV20-1 and TRBJ2-3, with 13 positions matching TRBD2. The CDR3 sequence is 13 residues long. Germline CDR1 and CDR2: DFQATT and SNEGSKA (reference sequence). V was clipped by 1 base and J by 11 bases; unmatched bases: 3. The CDR3 reads CSARGLAGGMQYF. DNA of the CDR3: TGCAGTGCTAGAGGACTAGCGGGAGGTATGCAGTATTTT.

This clonotype was counted between two and nine times. The chain is built from TRBV7-9 and TRBJ2-1; D unresolved. In germline, CDR1 is SEHNR, CDR2 FQNEAQ (reference sequence). CDR3 length: 11 amino acids. The V end lost 5 bases, the J end lost 12 bases, and 11 bases lay between the germline ends. The chain's CDR3 is CASSPRPGQFF. Here the CDR3 DNA reads TGTGCCAGCAGCCCCCGGCCAGGGCAGTTCTTC.

The chain employs TRBV18 and TRBJ2-4, with no clear D. The DNA end favors TRBJ2-5, so the J call may be wrong. This CDR3 spans 12 amino acids. Germline-derived CDR1 and CDR2 are KGHSH and LQKENI. The CDR3 region is CASSPEDETQYF. CDR3 bases: TGTGCCAGCTCACCCGAAGATGAGACCCAGTACTTC.

This clonotype was picked up a small number of times. The rearrangement links TRBV20-1 to TRBJ1-2; tentative D call: TRBD1 (5 bases). CDR3 length: 15 amino acids. Trimming took 0 bases from V and 0 from J, leaving 11 bases between them. Germline V gene lookup returns CDR1 DFQATT and CDR2 SNEGSKA (reference sequence). The CDR3 DNA follows: TGCAGTGCTAGAGATCGGGGCAGAACTAACTATGGCTACACCTTC. Protein product: CSARDRGRTNYGYTF.

For this clonotype: The DNA is omitted, as the CDR3 cannot be located on it reliably, and the CDR3 follows TCRdb's listing. The rearrangement joins TRBV28 to TRBJ2-7; TRBD1 was called by the table and not checked on the DNA. The CDR3 contains 14 residues when both ends are counted. In germline, CDR1 is MDHEN, CDR2 SYDVKM. The CDR3 here is CASSTSTGRYEQYF.

This clonotype showed up just a few times. The chain links TRBV9 to TRBJ2-1; D is uncertain. CDR1 and CDR2 from the germline V gene are SGDLS and YYNGEE. The length of the CDR3 is 15 residues. Trimming took off 0 bases at V and 4 bases at J, with 11 bases between the two ends. CDR3 residues: CASSVGLLKYNEQFF. DNA for the CDR3: TGTGCCAGCAGCGTAGGTCTACTAAAATACAATGAGCAGTTCTTC.

This clonotype came up a few times. The chain uses TRBV7-3 and TRBJ1-5; 8 bases match TRBD1. CDR3 size: 17 residues. V was pared by 7 bases and J by 0 bases, with 11 bases of the junction left unmatched. CDR1 and CDR2 (germline): SGHTA, FQGTGA. The CDR3 here is CASNTLNDRGSNQPQHF. Here the CDR3 DNA reads TGTGCCAGCAACACCTTAAATGACAGGGGTAGCAATCAGCCCCAGCATTTT.

The V call is TRBV20-1, the J call TRBJ2-3, with D possibly being TRBD2 (6 bases). The ends were cut back, 5 bases at V and 5 bases at J, with 20 bases in the middle. Germline V gene data show CDR1 as DFQATT and CDR2 as SNEGSKA (reference sequence). The CDR3 has 15 residues. The CDR3 DNA reads as TGCAGTGCTGGAGTCCCAGCGGCGGGGCTAGATACGCAGTATTTT. Encoded protein: CSAGVPAAGLDTQYF.

This chain connects TRBV7-3 to TRBJ1-6; possibly TRBD1 for D (6 bases). The CDR3 spans 14 residues. Germline V CDR1 and CDR2: SGHTA, FQGTGA. V was clipped by 2 bases and J by 7 bases, with 9 bases between them. The CDR3 protein is CASSLQGLNSPLHF. The CDR3 DNA reads TGTGCCAGCAGCTTACAGGGGTTAAATTCACCCCTCCACTTT.

This clonotype showed up many times. The gene calls are TRBV7-9 and TRBJ2-3; D unresolved. Trimming cost V 5 bases and J 5 bases, with 8 bases left between them. The CDR3 is made up of 12 amino acids. Germline CDR1 is SEHNR and CDR2 is FQNEAQ (reference sequence). Written as DNA, the CDR3 is TGTGCCAGCAGCATAGTATTAGATACGCAGTATTTT. Protein sequence: CASSIVLDTQYF.

The rearrangement links TRBV5-1 to TRBJ2-7; D unclear. CDR1 and CDR2 from the germline V gene are SGHRS and YFSETQ. Trimming took off 0 bases at V and 1 base at J, with 8 bases between the two ends. This CDR3 is built from 14 residues. This chain's CDR3 is CASSLEPVSYEQYF. Written as DNA, the CDR3 is TGCGCCAGCAGCTTGGAACCGGTTTCCTACGAGCAGTACTTC.

This clonotype was detected only a few times. V gene TRBV6-5 combines with J gene TRBJ1-6; D gene uncertain. Germline values: CDR1 MNHEY, CDR2 SVGAGI. The CDR3 runs to 14 residues. Trimming shortened V by 2 bases and J by 6 bases, and 8 bases separated the two germline ends. CDR3: CASSYREGNSPLHF. The CDR3, as DNA: TGTGCCAGCAGTTACCGGGAGGGTAATTCACCCCTCCACTTT.

The V gene is TRBV4-1, the J gene TRBJ2-7, with D unresolved. The V end was cut by 3 bases, the J end by 4 bases, with 10 bases between. Germline V gene sequence: CDR1 MGHRA, CDR2 YSYEKL. This CDR3 has 13 amino acids. The CDR3 bases are TGCGCCAGCAGCCAGCAACCCCAGTACGAGCAGTACTTC. It yields the protein CASSQQPQYEQYF.

This chain uses TRBV7-2 with TRBJ2-1; D gene uncertain. V dropped 2 bases and J dropped 8 bases, with 7 bases sitting between them. The germline V gene has CDR1 SGHTA and CDR2 FQGNSA. CDR3 length: 12 amino acids. CDR3 protein: CASSLLPYEQFF. The CDR3 DNA reads as TGTGCCAGCAGCTTATTACCGTATGAGCAGTTCTTC.

The chain carries TRBV5-5 and TRBJ1-5, with D possibly TRBD1 on 6 matching bases. V lost 5 bases to trimming and J lost 3 bases, with 15 bases between them. Per the germline V gene, CDR1 is SGHKS and CDR2 is YYEKEE (reference sequence). The CDR3 contains 15 residues. For the CDR3, the DNA is TGTGCCAGCAGTGCCCCAGGGGCCCCCAATCAGCCCCAGCATTTT. As protein: CASSAPGAPNQPQHF.

This clonotype was seen only a few times. DNA of the CDR3: TGTGCCAGCAGCAAATCATCGGCCAATGAGCAGTTCTTC. Translation gives CASSKSSANEQFF. This rearrangement joins TRBV7-3 to TRBJ2-1; no reliable D call. Trimming shortened V by 5 bases and J by 6 bases, and 11 bases separated the two germline ends. The CDR3 loop spans 13 amino acids. The germline V gene encodes CDR1 SGHTA and CDR2 FQGTGA.